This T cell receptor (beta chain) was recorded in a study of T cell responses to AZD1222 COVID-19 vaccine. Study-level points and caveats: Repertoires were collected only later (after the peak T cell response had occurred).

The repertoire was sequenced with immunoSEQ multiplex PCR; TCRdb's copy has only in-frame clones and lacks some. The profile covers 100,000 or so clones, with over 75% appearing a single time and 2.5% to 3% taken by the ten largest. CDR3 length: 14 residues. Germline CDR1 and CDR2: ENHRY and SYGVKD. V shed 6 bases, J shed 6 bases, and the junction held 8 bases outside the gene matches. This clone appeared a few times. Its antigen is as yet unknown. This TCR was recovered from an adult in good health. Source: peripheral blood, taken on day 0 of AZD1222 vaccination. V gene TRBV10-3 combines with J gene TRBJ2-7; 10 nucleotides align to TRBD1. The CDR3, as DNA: TGTGCCATCAGCGCGGGTGGGACAGGGGTCGAGCAGTACTTC. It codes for CAISAGGTGVEQYF.